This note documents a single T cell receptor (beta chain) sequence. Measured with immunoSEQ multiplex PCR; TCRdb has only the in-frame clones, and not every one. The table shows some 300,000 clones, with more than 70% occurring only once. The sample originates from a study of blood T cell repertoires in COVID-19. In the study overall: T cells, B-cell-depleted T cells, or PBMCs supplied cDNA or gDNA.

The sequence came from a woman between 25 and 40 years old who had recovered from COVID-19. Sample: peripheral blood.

The CDR3 region is CASSRGQPQHF. The CDR3 DNA reads as TGTGCCAGCAGTCGGGGTCAGCCCCAGCATTTT. The chain uses TRBV2 and TRBJ1-5; D not resolved. Germline V gene data show CDR1 as SNHLY and CDR2 as FYNNEI. The CDR3 has 11 residues. Between the trimmed V and J ends, which lost 5 bases and 6 bases, there was a span of 5 bases.